The entry below describes one TCR beta chain. What antigen it recognizes has not been identified. Each CD8+ T cell subset was flow-sorted in triplicate, and 300,000 to 350,000 cells per subset were placed directly into RLT lysis buffer. To exclude memory contaminants, naive CD8+ T cells were stringently defined as CD45RO-CCR7+CD27+CD95-. Using standard density gradient centrifugation, peripheral blood mononuclear cells were isolated from buffy coats. A FACSAria III was used to flow-sort naive CD8+ T cells into CXCR3-negative and CXCR3-positive populations. Total RNA was extracted from sorted cells using an RNeasy Mini Kit. This entry belongs to a study of CXCR3-negative and CXCR3-positive naive CD8 T cells (dated by TCRdb to about 2019). The study in broad terms: In total, approximately 150 million TRB reads were obtained, corresponding to roughly 1.5 +/- 0.3 million reads per library. Diversity and physicochemical repertoire analyses were performed on about a dozen donors pooled from two independent experiments. TRBV-TRBJ cluster analysis included naive subsets from roughly 5 donors and memory cells from 3 donors.

The research as a whole found: Compared with CXCR3-negative naive cells, CXCR3-positive naive cells had TRB CDR3s with higher hydrophobicity (lower Kidera factor 4), lower energy, and higher strength and volume indices. Within the same donor, TRBV-TRBJ usage looked similar between naive CXCR3-negative and CXCR3-positive cells, but memory cells had distinct patterns. Both naive subsets had comparably high repertoire diversity, while memory CD8+ T cells had much lower repertoire diversity. Freshly isolated PBMCs were used for most assays because CXCR3 expression partially decreased after cryopreservation. Because surface CD5, which is linked to self-reactivity in mice, was comparable between the naive subsets, TCR interaction strength was also inferred from the physicochemical properties of TRB CDR3s.

The data were produced on a NextSeq 550. The Human TCR Profiling Kit (MiLaboratory) was used to make UMI-labeled 5' RACE TRB cDNA libraries. The full amount of extracted RNA was used for cDNA synthesis, and the full amount of resulting cDNA was used for PCR amplification. Libraries were prepared in parallel with an identical number of PCR cycles. For the original study's pipeline: About 54,000 +/- 9,700 unique UMI-labeled TRB cDNA molecules per library were extracted with MIGEC and MiXCR, with at least two reads per UMI required. Each library averaged around 42,000 +/- 9,900 functional in-frame TRB CDR3 nucleotide clonotypes without stop codons. After downsampling to 5000 UMI-labeled TRB molecules per sample, diversity metrics such as normalized Shannon-Wiener and Chao1 were calculated in VDJtools. VDJtools was used to calculate clonotype-size-weighted physicochemical properties of the central five CDR3 residues, namely interaction energy, strength, volume and Kidera factor 4. The reads went through TCRdb reprocessing, and each CDR3 protein sequence gets one entry with no DNA. These V and J calls are TCRdb output, not the study's own analysis. The sample's table covers 70,000 to 95,000 distinct CDR3 sequences. Of the sample, around 1.8% falls within the top ten clones.

The receptor comes from a human donor in good health. Some clones in this sample may be carry-over from other donors' samples. The specimen was naive CXCR3- CD8+ T cells from blood. In light of the paper, this sample's cell subset or site label describes: CD45RO-CCR7+CD27+CD95- naive CD8+ T cells lacking CXCR3 (TNR3-).

The CDR3 corresponds to CASSQDLSGVPNEQFF. The sequence joins TRBV4-1 to TRBJ2-1; the TCRdb call, TRBD2, lacks DNA for checking. The CDR3 numbers 16 residues from cysteine through phenylalanine. No DNA has been recorded. As encoded in the germline V gene, CDR1 is MGHRA while CDR2 is YSYEKL.